Ten or more counts support the clone carrying this TCR beta chain. Its matching antigen is unknown. The data were taken from a study of CD8 T cells in ankylosing spondylitis. Study conclusions and caveats: In synovial fluid and blood from reactive arthritis, some motif variants were previously reported. Several highly homologous variants formed a TCR beta motif that appeared characteristic of ankylosing spondylitis blood.

Scientists made TCR beta libraries using quantitative 5'-RACE with molecular barcodes. TCRdb analysed the 5' RACE reads with MiXCR anew, one entry per CDR3 protein. The table includes 200,000 to 250,000 distinct CDR3 sequences, around 17% detected once. Trimming pared 1 base from V and 5 bases from J, leaving 8 bases between. This CDR3 region has 12 residues. In germline, CDR1 is SQVTM, CDR2 ANQGSEA. The source of this sequence is a male donor with ankylosing spondylitis. This rearrangement joins TRBV29-1 to TRBJ2-5; D ambiguous. The source material was blood, either unsorted or a sorted T cell fraction (not recorded which). This chain's CDR3 is CSVEGNGETQYF. The CDR3 coding sequence is TGCAGCGTTGAAGGCAACGGGGAGACCCAGTACTTC.